What follows are 3 T cell receptor beta chains derived from one specimen sequenced in a study of cytomegalovirus exposure and HLA in healthy donors (dated by TCRdb to 2017 to 2019). The library relied on the immunoSEQ multiplex PCR assay. For the multiplex PCR, a mixture combining 60 forward primers for TCR Vbeta segments and 13 reverse primers for TCR Jbeta segments was used. TCRdb limited this immuneACCESS table to in-frame rearrangements with V and J called. A share of clones is missing; checked studies link under half to unresolved V genes, and the rest is unexplained. The sample table records hundreds of thousands of clones; around four fifths of these occur just once. The ten largest clones represent around 2.9% of the sample. Sequencing was done on a sample of PBMCs. The receptor set was obtained from a woman between 55 and 75 years old in good health and CMV-seropositive.

This chain connects TRBV2 to TRBJ2-1; 7 nucleotides match TRBD1. This CDR3 has 15 amino acids. The trim removed 6 bases at V and 7 bases at J, leaving 12 bases unmatched. Germline lookup yields CDR1 SNHLY and CDR2 FYNNEI. In DNA, the CDR3 is TGTGCCAGCAGCGCCCTTACAATACAGGGGAATGAGCAGTTCTTC. Protein product: CASSALTIQGNEQFF.

V and J are TRBV7-3 and TRBJ1-1, with TRBD1 matching over 8 bases. The CDR3 has 15 residues. Germline lookup yields CDR1 SGHTA and CDR2 FQGTGA. J lost 1 base, V lost 4 bases, and 5 bases had no gene match. DNA for the CDR3: TGTGCCAGCAGCTCCGGACAGGGATCGAACACTGAAGCTTTCTTT. It translates to CASSSGQGSNTEAFF.

The table lists this clone with a count of one. The genes are TRBV5-1 and TRBJ2-3; D gene uncertain. The CDR3 loop spans 15 amino acids. V was trimmed by 0 bases and J by 3 bases, leaving 11 bases between them. The germline V gene encodes CDR1 SGHRS and CDR2 YFSETQ. CDR3 protein: CASSLVLRWTDTQYF. In DNA form, the CDR3 reads TGCGCCAGCAGCTTGGTCCTGCGGTGGACAGATACGCAGTATTTT.